Below, 9 T cell receptor beta chains from the same sample are listed, as sequenced in a study of cytomegalovirus exposure and HLA in healthy donors. The PCR contained 60 Vbeta and 13 Jbeta primers. Some clones are missing from TCRdb's copy, which holds only in-frame ones; the method was immunoSEQ multiplex PCR. Counted here are about 150,000 clones, 82% occurring once; the ten biggest clones make up around 7.8%. Sequenced sample: PBMCs. Receptor source: a woman between 50 and 59 years old in good health and CMV-seropositive.

This clone turned up a few times. The J gene is TRBJ2-7, the V gene TRBV19, with D possibly TRBD2 on 6 matching bases. V was shortened by 7 bases and J by 2 bases, with 12 bases between the two germline ends. CDR3 length: 13 amino acids. Germline V CDR1 and CDR2: LNHDA, SQIVND (reference sequence). The CDR3 DNA reads as TGTGCCAGTACGGGGGAGTCTACCTACGAGCAGTACTTC. This encodes CASTGESTYEQYF.

Note on this clone: This same CDR3 is encoded by further DNA sequences in the sample. V and J are TRBV28 and TRBJ1-5; no firm D call. V was cut by 2 bases and J by 4 bases, with 3 bases left in between. Germline V lookup: CDR1 MDHEN, CDR2 SYDVKM. The CDR3 is 12 amino acids. CDR3 nucleotides: TGTGCCAGCAGTTTACTTAATCAGCCCCAGCATTTT. It specifies CASSLLNQPQHF.

The J gene is TRBJ2-3, the V gene TRBV7-9; 8 positions match TRBD2. Per the germline V gene, CDR1 is SEHNR and CDR2 is FQNEAQ (reference sequence). The CDR3 loop spans 17 amino acids. V gave up 6 bases and J gave up 2 bases; unmatched junction bases: 13. DNA of the CDR3: TGTGCCAGCAGTTCACTTCCGGGACTAGGAGCCACAGATACGCAGTATTTT. Its translation: CASSSLPGLGATDTQYF.

V is TRBV6-1 and J is TRBJ1-5; TRBD1 matches 7 bases. Looked up from germline, CDR1 is MNHNS and CDR2 is SASEGT. The CDR3 length is 15 residues. V lost 7 bases, J lost 1 base, and 7 bases stayed unmatched. CDR3 DNA: TGTGCCAGCACAGCAGGGACAGCGAGCAATCAGCCCCAGCATTTT. Amino acid sequence: CASTAGTASNQPQHF.

The rearrangement uses TRBV4-3 and TRBJ1-2; maybe TRBD1 (5 bases). The germline gives CDR1 LGHNA, CDR2 YSLEER. CDR3 length equals 14 residues. The V gene lost 3 bases and the J gene lost 8 bases, with 16 bases spanning the gap. CDR3 sequence (DNA): TGCGCCAGCAGCCAGGGGGGATTCGCCCGGGGCTACACCTTC. Amino acid sequence: CASSQGGFARGYTF.

V gene TRBV19 combines with J gene TRBJ2-5, with a weak D call TRBD1 (5 bases). Germline V gene data show CDR1 as LNHDA and CDR2 as SQIVND (reference sequence). This CDR3 is built from 13 residues. V shed 4 bases and J shed 7 bases, with 13 bases lying between them. The CDR3 protein is CASSTGHRGTQYF. The CDR3 DNA reads TGTGCCAGTAGTACCGGGCATAGGGGGACCCAGTACTTC.

The V and J genes are TRBV18 and TRBJ1-3; no reliable D call. V shed 3 bases and J shed 3 bases, with 12 bases lying between them. Germline V gene sequence: CDR1 KGHSH, CDR2 LQKENI. This CDR3 has 15 amino acids. CDR3 DNA: TGTGCCAGCTCACCTGAATCGTCAGTTGGAAACACCATATATTTT. As protein: CASSPESSVGNTIYF.

The V call is TRBV18, the J call TRBJ1-1; D call uncertain. V lost 2 bases to trimming and J lost 2 bases, with 15 bases between them. The germline gives CDR1 KGHSH, CDR2 LQKENI. This CDR3 region has 16 residues. CDR3 nucleotide sequence: TGTGCCAGCTCACCAACTAGGAGTGGAGGAAACACTGAAGCTTTCTTT. This codes for CASSPTRSGGNTEAFF.

The V gene is TRBV4-1, the J gene TRBJ2-5; a weak D match, TRBD2 (5 bases). Trimming removed 4 bases from V and 2 bases from J, with 11 bases in between. Germline lookup yields CDR1 MGHRA and CDR2 YSYEKL. The CDR3 loop spans 14 amino acids. The CDR3 DNA follows: TGCGCCAGCAGCCTTCGGAGGTCTCAAGAGACCCAGTACTTC. Translating it yields CASSLRRSQETQYF.